What follows are 25 T cell receptor beta chains derived from one specimen sequenced in a study of tumor-infiltrating lymphocytes in primary liver carcinoma. The template, roughly 550 ng total RNA, yielded TCR beta cDNA made with a constant-region primer. What produced the TCR beta libraries was three nested multiplex PCR rounds using slightly modified ARM-PCR. TRBV1-TRBV30 forward primers paired with a C-beta reverse primer drove the first two PCR rounds, 10 cycles each. TCRdb reprocessed the multiplex PCR reads via MiXCR and lists one record per CDR3 protein. Of approximately 110,000 distinct CDR3 sequences in the sample, about four fifths were seen once. For each extraction, RNA and DNA were obtained together from 20-30 mg of unsorted bulk tissue. Specimen: liver tumor tissue from sampling region 3. The sample's subset: tumor region T3, left-lateral pole. These receptors originate from a middle-aged man with primary liver carcinoma and hepatitis B virus infection.

This clonotype has only one observation. The V call is TRBV6-1, the J call TRBJ2-4; 7 nucleotides align to TRBD1. Germline CDR1 reads MNHNS; CDR2 reads SASEGT. The CDR3 has 17 residues. V shed 4 bases, J shed 3 bases, and the junction held 12 bases outside the gene matches. As DNA, the CDR3 is TGTGCCAGCAGTGTACCGGGGCAGGGGGTGGTCAAAAACATTCAGTACTTC. It codes for CASSVPGQGVVKNIQYF.

On this clonotype itself: As the CDR3 is not closed by the conserved phenylalanine or tryptophan, this likely results from a read error. The chain combines TRBV6-5 with TRBJ2-3; 12 positions agree with TRBD2. CDR3 length: 15 amino acids. Germline V gives CDR1 MNHEY, CDR2 SVGAGI. In DNA, the CDR3 is TGTGCCAGCGACCCAGGACTAGCGGGAACAGATAGGCAGTATTAT. Protein product: CASDPGLAGTDRQYY.

Note on this clonotype: The germline gene is not matched at one end of the junction; a read error may be the cause. V and J are TRBV6-1 and TRBJ1-1, with unresolved D. Germline CDR1 is MNHNS and CDR2 is SASEGT. This CDR3 contains 12 residues. This chain's CDR3 is CASTILNTEAFF. Here the CDR3 DNA reads TGTGCCAGCACTATCCTAAACACTGAAGCCTTCTTT.

This clonotype was seen at least ten times. The rearrangement uses TRBV6-6 and TRBJ1-3; 9 positions agree with TRBD1. In germline, CDR1 is MNHNY, CDR2 SVGAGI (reference sequence). V trimming: 5 bases; J trimming: 3 bases; junction bases outside the gene matches: 2. The CDR3 spans 14 residues. The DNA of the CDR3 is TGTGCCAGCAGTCTGACAGGGGGTGGAAACACCATATATTTT. Translated, it gives CASSLTGGGNTIYF.

Details on this clonotype: One junction end disagrees with the germline gene, perhaps due to a read error. This chain joins TRBV5-6 and TRBJ2-5, with 12 bases aligning to TRBD2. CDR1 and CDR2 from the germline V gene are SGHDT and YYEEEE. This CDR3 contains 15 residues. The CDR3 sequence is CAISLLAGGRETQCF. The CDR3 nucleotides read TGTGCCATCAGCTTGCTAGCGGGAGGGCGCGAGACCCAGTGCTTC.

About this clonotype: The junction shows a germline mismatch at one end, possibly a read error. The rearrangement uses TRBV12-3 or TRBV12-4 and TRBJ2-5; TRBD2 aligns across 7 bases. The CDR3 runs 13 residues. Written as DNA, the CDR3 is TGTGCCAGCAACCGAAGCGGGATAGAGACCCGGTACTTC. Amino acid sequence: CASNRSGIETRYF.

Turning to this clonotype: A much bigger clone sits one base away, suggesting this may be a read error. The chain uses TRBV24-1 and TRBJ2-1; 9 bases agree with TRBD1. CDR1 is KGHDR, CDR2 SFDVKD, per germline. This CDR3 is built from 15 residues. CDR3 sequence (DNA): TGTGCCTCCAGTGACTCGGGACAGGGCTTGCATGAGCAGTTCTTC. It specifies CASSDSGQGLHEQFF.

With regard to this clonotype: The junction and the germline gene differ at one end; a read error may be behind it. V is TRBV11-2 and J is TRBJ2-7; perhaps TRBD2 as D (6 bases). The CDR3 is 12 amino acids. Germline V gene data show CDR1 as SGHAT and CDR2 as FQNNGV. The CDR3 is CANSPGGYEEYF. Written as DNA, the CDR3 is TGTGCCAACAGTCCCGGGGGTTACGAGGAGTACTTC.

The chain carries TRBV14 and TRBJ2-1; 8 bases align to TRBD2. Germline values: CDR1 SGHDN, CDR2 FVKESK. The CDR3 sequence is 16 residues long. The junction had 15 bases not matched to a gene; V was cut back by 6 bases and J by 8 bases. CDR3 sequence (DNA): TGTGCCAGCAGTGTCGTAGCGGGGTGGGTAAACGATGAGCAGTTCTTC. It specifies CASSVVAGWVNDEQFF.

The chain employs TRBV6-2 or TRBV6-3 and TRBJ1-1; tentative D call: TRBD1 (5 bases). Trimming removed 8 bases at V and 13 bases at J, with 23 bases between. CDR3 length: 13 residues. From germline, CDR1 is MNHEY and CDR2 SVGEGT. CDR3 nucleotides: TGTGCCAGCCGACTGACAGAAAACACTAAAGTTTTCTTT. It codes for CASRLTENTKVFF.

About this clonotype: The final CDR3 position lacks the conserved phenylalanine or tryptophan, pointing to a likely read error. The chain joins TRBV10-2 to TRBJ2-2; tentative D call: TRBD2 (5 bases). The CDR3 totals 13 residues. The V gene lost 9 bases and the J gene lost 3 bases, with 11 bases spanning the gap. Germline assignment: CDR1 WSHSY and CDR2 SAAADI. In nucleotides, the CDR3 is TGCGCCAGTAAGAGCGGTTACACCGGGGAGCTGTTTTCT. Amino acid sequence: CASKSGYTGELFS.

This clonotype was observed many times. This chain joins TRBV29-1 and TRBJ1-2; no firm D call. Germline V gene data show CDR1 as SQVTM and CDR2 as ANQGSEA. There are 10 residues in the CDR3. V dropped 4 bases and J dropped 5 bases, with 5 bases sitting between them. This chain's CDR3 is CSVVVYGYTF. CDR3 coding DNA: TGCAGCGTTGTTGTGTATGGCTACACCTTC.

In the case of this clonotype: One junction end disagrees with the germline gene, perhaps due to a read error. The chain joins TRBV11-2 to TRBJ2-6; 8 nucleotides line up with TRBD1. The V gene's germline CDR1 is SGHAT and CDR2 FQNNGV. This CDR3 is built from 21 residues. The CDR3 region is CVSNMGGDRGISLSGANILTF. Here the CDR3 DNA reads TGTGTCAGCAACATGGGGGGAGACAGGGGCATTTCCCTCTCTGGGGCCAACATCCTGACTTTC.

The chain is built from TRBV4-1 and TRBJ2-7; weak D call: TRBD2 (6 bases). This CDR3 comprises 15 residues. CDR1 and CDR2 (germline): MGHRA, YSYEKL. Trimming cost V 6 bases and J 12 bases, with 27 bases left between them. The DNA of the CDR3 is TGCGCCAGCAGTCCCTTAGGAGGGAAGGGTTACGAGTGGTACTTC. Protein sequence: CASSPLGGKGYEWYF.

As concerns this clonotype: A much larger clone lies a single base off, so this may be a read error. The chain is built from TRBV28 and TRBJ2-3; D possibly corresponds to TRBD1 (6 bases). Germline CDR1 reads MDHEN; CDR2 reads SYDVKM. This CDR3 is 14 amino acids long. Trimming left V 5 bases short and J 4 bases short, with 13 bases between. The CDR3 loop reads CASSIYSGADTQYF. For the CDR3, the DNA is TGTGCCAGCAGTATATATTCAGGGGCAGATACGCAGTATTTT.

As for this clonotype: Since the CDR3 does not end with the conserved phenylalanine or tryptophan, this likely comes from a read error. The limits of the CDR3 on the DNA are not certain, so only TCRdb's listed CDR3 is given. CDR3 sequence reads: CASSQDRAGANTGEPFL. The rearrangement uses TRBV4-1 and TRBJ2-2; TRBD2, the table's D call, was not compared with the DNA. The CDR3 numbers 17 amino acids, ends counted. Germline CDR1 MGHRA, CDR2 YSYEKL.

As concerns this clonotype: One junction end does not reproduce the germline sequence, and a read error may be involved. The chain has TRBV6-2 or TRBV6-3 and TRBJ2-3; the match to TRBD2 covers 7 bases. Germline V CDR1 and CDR2: MNHEY, SVGEGT. The CDR3 runs to 13 residues. The DNA of the CDR3 is TGTGCTAGCAGTTCGGTACTAGCGAATACGCAGTGTTTT. Its protein is CASSSVLANTQCF.

About this clonotype: Relative to the germline gene, one junction end is altered; a read error may explain this. V and J are TRBV29-1 and TRBJ1-1, with D unclear. This CDR3 contains 13 residues. CDR1 is SQVTM, CDR2 ANQGSEA, per germline. The CDR3 nucleotides are TGCAGCGCTGGGAGAGGCGGCGACACTGAAGCTCTCTTT. It encodes CSAGRGGDTEALF.

Worth noting for this clonotype: At one boundary the junction diverges from the germline segment, which might be a read error. J is TRBJ1-1 and V is TRBV2; D unclear. CDR1 is SNHLY, CDR2 FYNNEI, per germline. This CDR3 has 14 residues. Here the CDR3 reads CASSEAGYYTEVFF. The CDR3 DNA reads as TGTGCCAGCAGTGAAGCAGGCTATTACACTGAAGTTTTCTTT. The full variable domain, with the rest looked up from reference TRBV2 and TRBJ1-1, is EPEVTQTPSHQVTQMGQEVILRCVPISNHLYFYWYRQILGQKVEFLVSFYNNEISEKSEIFDDQFSVERPDGSNFTLKIRSTKLEDSAMYFCASSEAGYYTEVFFGQGTRLTVV.

In the case of this clonotype: The junction differs from germline at one of its ends, possibly a read error. V and J are TRBV30 and TRBJ2-7; D is tentatively TRBD1 or TRBD2 (5 bases each). From germline, CDR1 is GTSNPN and CDR2 SVGIG (reference sequence). This CDR3 is 15 amino acids long. CDR3 amino acids: CVWTVDGGLGVGQYF. CDR3 DNA: TGTGTCTGGACTGTTGACGGCGGCTTGGGGGTGGGGCAGTACTTC.

This clonotype was counted between two and nine times. This sequence may be a read error, since a much larger clone differs from it by one base. V is TRBV7-9 and J is TRBJ2-7, with a tentative D call TRBD1 (6 bases). The germline CDR1 and CDR2 sequences are SEHNR and FQNEAQ (reference sequence). This CDR3 spans 13 amino acids. The CDR3 region has the DNA TGTGCCACCCTTGGGACACCTTCCTACGAGCAGTGCTTC. As protein: CATLGTPSYEQCF.

Note on this clonotype: One junction end does not reproduce the germline sequence, and a read error may be involved. This chain uses TRBV30 with TRBJ1-1; D may be TRBD1 (5 bases). Per germline, CDR1 GTSNPN and CDR2 SVGIG (reference sequence). CDR3 length equals 13 residues. CDR3 sequence: CARSLTLDTEAFF. The CDR3 DNA reads as TGTGCCCGGAGTTTAACATTGGACACCGAAGCTTTCTTT.

With regard to this clonotype: A read error may produce the germline difference seen at one junction end. This chain uses TRBV10-2 with TRBJ2-7; D is perhaps TRBD2 (6 bases). Germline CDR1 is WSHSY and CDR2 is SAAADI. The CDR3 runs 13 residues. The CDR3 DNA reads as TGCGCTAGCACGCGGGACGTCTCCTACGAGCAGTACTTC. This gives the protein CASTRDVSYEQYF.

On this clonotype itself: The junction departs from germline at one end; a sequencing error may be responsible. The chain is built from TRBV29-1 and TRBJ2-7; D might be TRBD2 (5 bases). CDR3 length: 13 residues. CDR1 is SQVTM and CDR2 is ANQGSEA in the germline V gene. The CDR3 protein is CSVGQVAIWEQYF. The CDR3 nucleotides are TGCAGCGTTGGGCAGGTGGCGATCTGGGAGCAATACTTC.

This clonotype appeared many times. The genes are TRBV10-3 and TRBJ2-1; the match to TRBD2 covers 8 bases. The trim removed 6 bases at V and 2 bases at J, leaving 6 bases unmatched. CDR1 is ENHRY, CDR2 SYGVKD, per germline. The CDR3 runs to 15 residues. The CDR3 DNA reads TGTGCCATCAGGAAGAATAGCGGGGCCTACAATGAGCAGTTCTTC. Its translation is CAIRKNSGAYNEQFF.